Below, 30 T cell receptor beta chains from the same sample are listed, as sequenced in a study of T cell changes during pregnancy in multiple sclerosis. The method was immunoSEQ multiplex PCR; TCRdb's version includes in-frame clones alone and lacks a portion of them. The data hold 70,000 or so clones, with just over 90% observed a single time. Specimen: peripheral blood, collected in the third trimester of pregnancy. The receptors come from a female donor with multiple sclerosis, enrolled in a pregnancy study.

This chain joins TRBV5-6 and TRBJ1-2; 8 nucleotides align to TRBD1. The V segment lost 3 bases and the J segment 7 bases; nucleotides outside the gene matches: 11. This CDR3 is built from 15 residues. Per the germline V gene, CDR1 is SGHDT and CDR2 is YYEEEE. CDR3 in DNA: TGTGCCAGCAGCTCACGCAGGGGGCGAGGCTCTGGCTACACCTTC. Translation gives CASSSRRGRGSGYTF.

This chain links TRBV28 with TRBJ2-7; TRBD2 might be the D (5 bases). CDR1 and CDR2 from the germline V gene are MDHEN and SYDVKM. V was trimmed by 4 bases and J by 6 bases, leaving 16 bases between them. This CDR3 comprises 14 residues. As DNA, the CDR3 is TGTGCCAGCAGTTCCCGGGGTTTCTTGGGCGAGCAGTACTTC. Amino acid sequence: CASSSRGFLGEQYF.

The chain has TRBV5-1 and TRBJ2-3; D unclear. The CDR3 is 13 amino acids. V dropped 3 bases and J dropped 2 bases, with 7 bases sitting between them. Germline assignment: CDR1 SGHRS and CDR2 YFSETQ. For the CDR3, the DNA is TGCGCCAGCAGCTCACAAACCACAGATACGCAGTATTTT. This gives the protein CASSSQTTDTQYF.

CDR3 DNA sequence: TGTGCCAGCAGTTCTCCCCCCGGGACACCTACCAGCTCTGGGGCCAACGTCCTGACTTTC. This codes for CASSSPPGTPTSSGANVLTF. This chain links TRBV28 with TRBJ2-6; TRBD1 is a possible D gene (6 bases). Germline CDR1 is MDHEN and CDR2 is SYDVKM. The CDR3 contains 20 residues. V was pared by 4 bases and J by 0 bases, with 22 bases between.

The chain couples TRBV28 to TRBJ1-4; maybe TRBD1 (5 bases). Trimming took off 8 bases at V and 2 bases at J, with 9 bases between the two ends. The CDR3 contains 13 residues. Per germline, CDR1 MDHEN and CDR2 SYDVKM. The CDR3 DNA is TGTGCCAGCGGGGGGAAGACTAATGAAAAACTGTTTTTT. Translated, it gives CASGGKTNEKLFF.

The CDR3 nucleotides are TGCGCCAGCAGCCAAGACTGGGGGGGCACCGGGGAGCTGTTTTTT. Translated, it gives CASSQDWGGTGELFF. The chain recombines TRBV4-1 with TRBJ2-2, with TRBD2 matching 7 bases. CDR3 length: 15 residues. CDR1 is MGHRA and CDR2 is YSYEKL in the germline V gene. The V and J ends lost 0 bases and 4 bases, in that order; junction bases with no gene match: 2.

The CDR3 sequence is CASSKGSGEQFF. DNA for the CDR3: TGTGCCAGTAGTAAAGGCTCGGGAGAGCAGTTCTTC. This sequence joins TRBV19 and TRBJ2-1, with a tentative D call TRBD2 (5 bases). Looked up from germline, CDR1 is LNHDA and CDR2 is SQIVND (reference sequence). CDR3 length: 12 residues. Trimming cost V 4 bases and J 10 bases, with 11 bases left between them.

The chain recombines TRBV6-6 with TRBJ2-3, with D unresolved. CDR3 length equals 13 residues. V dropped 4 bases and J dropped 1 base, with 6 bases sitting between them. Germline CDR1 MNHNY, CDR2 SVGAGI (reference sequence). CDR3: CASSSSGTDTQYF. CDR3 sequence (DNA): TGTGCCAGCAGTTCGTCCGGCACAGATACGCAGTATTTT.

This clone has a handful of counts. The chain links TRBV15 to TRBJ2-5; 14 nucleotides line up with TRBD2. Germline lookup yields CDR1 LNHNV and CDR2 YYDKDF (reference sequence). V lost 3 bases, J lost 4 bases, and 1 base stayed unmatched. The CDR3 runs to 15 residues. CDR3 sequence reads: CATSRTSGGAETQYF. The CDR3 nucleotides read TGTGCCACCAGCAGGACTAGCGGGGGGGCAGAGACCCAGTACTTC.

This clone has only one observation. The chain joins TRBV7-2 to TRBJ1-5; D is perhaps TRBD1 (5 bases). Germline CDR1 and CDR2: SGHTA and FQGNSA. Deletions cut 8 bases from V and 0 bases from J, with 20 bases between. The CDR3 loop spans 17 amino acids. The CDR3 nucleotides read TGTGCCAGCGAGTTGGGGCCGGGGGACTATAGCAATCAGCCCCAGCATTTT. Translated, it gives CASELGPGDYSNQPQHF.

The gene calls are TRBV6-1 and TRBJ2-6, with D unclear. The CDR3 runs to 14 residues. Germline lookup yields CDR1 MNHNS and CDR2 SASEGT. The germline V and J ends were trimmed by 5 bases and 4 bases, with 9 bases remaining between them. The CDR3 reads CASSPHSGANVLTF. The CDR3 bases are TGTGCCAGCAGTCCCCACTCCGGGGCCAACGTCCTGACTTTC.

This sequence joins TRBV2 and TRBJ2-2, with a tentative D call TRBD2 (6 bases). The CDR3 totals 15 residues. Germline values: CDR1 SNHLY, CDR2 FYNNEI. Trimming cost V 3 bases and J 6 bases, with 14 bases left between them. CDR3 nucleotide sequence: TGTGCCAGCAGTGACCCCTCGTGGGGGGCCGGGGAGCTGTTTTTT. Its protein product is CASSDPSWGAGELFF.

The V and J genes are TRBV6-5 and TRBJ2-3; D call uncertain. V lost 5 bases and J 3 bases, leaving 12 bases between the germline ends. Germline V gene data show CDR1 as MNHEY and CDR2 as SVGAGI. The CDR3 is made up of 14 amino acids. The CDR3 region is CASSLVPWTDTQYF. CDR3 nucleotide sequence: TGTGCCAGCAGTCTAGTCCCGTGGACAGATACGCAGTATTTT.

This chain joins TRBV5-8 and TRBJ1-4; TRBD1 agrees at 8 bases. CDR1 is SGHTS and CDR2 is YDEGEE in the germline V gene. The CDR3 totals 16 residues. The junction had 6 bases not matched to a gene; V was cut back by 4 bases and J by 1 base. The CDR3 nucleotides are TGTGCCAGCAGCAGACAGGGGATCGGAACTAATGAAAAACTGTTTTTT. This sequence encodes CASSRQGIGTNEKLFF.

The chain joins TRBV11-2 to TRBJ1-2; D unresolved. CDR3 length: 14 amino acids. The germline CDR1 and CDR2 sequences are SGHAT and FQNNGV. V lost 1 base to trimming and J lost 8 bases, with 14 bases between them. This chain's CDR3 is CASSLVRLYAGYTF. The CDR3 DNA follows: TGTGCCAGCAGCTTAGTCAGGCTTTATGCGGGCTACACCTTC.

This clone was seen a single time. The gene calls are TRBV7-3 and TRBJ1-1, with D uncertain. The CDR3 length is 14 residues. Trimming left V 4 bases short and J 4 bases short, with 13 bases between. Germline V gene sequence: CDR1 SGHTA, CDR2 FQGTGA. DNA for the CDR3: TGTGCCAGCAGCTCCTCTATTAGGAGCACTGAAGCTTTCTTT. Protein sequence: CASSSSIRSTEAFF.

The genes are TRBV9 and TRBJ1-4, with 9 bases fitting TRBD1. The V gene's germline CDR1 is SGDLS and CDR2 YYNGEE. The CDR3 is made up of 15 amino acids. The J segment lost 8 bases and the V segment lost 4 bases, leaving 9 bases of the junction unmatched. CDR3 protein: CASSSRQGEGEKLFF. The CDR3, as DNA: TGTGCCAGCAGCTCGCGACAGGGGGAGGGCGAAAAACTGTTTTTT.

CDR3 nucleotides: TGTGCCAGCAGCGTAGACAACCCAAACTATGGCTACACCTTC. Its protein is CASSVDNPNYGYTF. V and J are TRBV9 and TRBJ1-2, with unresolved D. Trimming cost V 0 bases and J 2 bases, with 8 bases left between them. This CDR3 is 14 amino acids long. Germline CDR1 reads SGDLS; CDR2 reads YYNGEE.

The CDR3 DNA is TGTGCTAGTGGTCCACCCACAGGGGGGAACACTGAAGCTTTCTTT. Translating it yields CASGPPTGGNTEAFF. V and J are TRBV12-5 and TRBJ1-1; TRBD1 agrees at 8 bases. V trimming: 5 bases; J trimming: 1 base; junction bases outside the gene matches: 6. The CDR3 is made up of 15 amino acids. CDR1 LGHNT and CDR2 FRNRAP come from the germline V gene.

Turning to this clone: An end of the junction differs from the germline gene, which may be a read error. J is TRBJ2-7 and V is TRBV7-2; possibly TRBD1 for D (5 bases). There are 17 residues in the CDR3. Germline V CDR1 and CDR2: SGHTA, FQGNSA. The CDR3 bases are TGTGCCAGCAGCTGGGGCTTAACACCTGTTACGTCCTTCGAGCAGTACTTC. It codes for CASSWGLTPVTSFEQYF.

Here the CDR3 DNA reads TGCGCCAGCACCACCTTAGGGACAGGGTCTTTGAATGAGCAGTTCTTC. Amino acid sequence: CASTTLGTGSLNEQFF. The rearrangement uses TRBV5-1 and TRBJ2-1, with TRBD1 matching 9 bases. This CDR3 contains 16 residues. CDR1 is SGHRS, CDR2 YFSETQ, per germline. V trimming: 6 bases; J trimming: 7 bases; junction bases outside the gene matches: 14. The complete variable domain, with remaining parts taken from reference TRBV5-1 and TRBJ2-1, reads KAGVTQTPRYLIKTRGQQVTLSCSPISGHRSVSWYQQTPGQGLQFLFEYFSETQRNKGNFPGRFSGRQFSNSRSEMNVSTLELGDSALYLCASTTLGTGSLNEQFFGPGTRLTVL.

The chain couples TRBV5-6 to TRBJ2-2, with D perhaps TRBD2 (6 bases). The germline V gene encodes CDR1 SGHDT and CDR2 YYEEEE. The CDR3 runs to 17 residues. Trimming stripped 3 bases from V and 5 bases from J, with 20 bases between. CDR3 sequence (DNA): TGTGCCAGCAGCTCCCGTGTGGGGGGAGGAGAGACCGGGGAGCTGTTTTTT. Translated, it gives CASSSRVGGGETGELFF.

This clone has a single count. The chain recombines TRBV7-6 with TRBJ1-3; D is unclear. Germline V gives CDR1 SGHVS, CDR2 FNYEAQ. Trimming cost V 0 bases and J 0 bases, with 6 bases left between them. The CDR3 covers 15 residues. CDR3 in DNA: TGTGCCAGCAGCTTAGCACGGAGCTCTGGAAACACCATATATTTT. It specifies CASSLARSSGNTIYF.

This clone was seen a handful of times. In DNA, the CDR3 is TGTGCCAGCAGGTCGGGGGACTACACTGAAGCTTTCTTT. Translation gives CASRSGDYTEAFF. The chain has TRBV6-1 and TRBJ1-1; tentative D call: TRBD1 (5 bases). Trimming took off 6 bases at V and 3 bases at J, with 11 bases between the two ends. The CDR3 sequence is 13 residues long. CDR1 MNHNS and CDR2 SASEGT come from the germline V gene.

The chain uses TRBV2 and TRBJ1-1, with unresolved D. V was shortened by 6 bases and J by 1 base, with 9 bases between the two germline ends. The CDR3 has 13 residues. CDR1 is SNHLY and CDR2 is FYNNEI in the germline V gene. The CDR3 DNA reads as TGTGCCAGCAGCCTGACGGGGAACACTGAAGCTTTCTTT. It translates to CASSLTGNTEAFF.

The chain combines TRBV5-3 with TRBJ1-4, with D tentatively TRBD1 (5 bases). TRBV5-3 is labeled an ORF, and its function is uncertain. The CDR3 is made up of 16 amino acids. The V end lost 4 bases, the J end lost 0 bases, and 13 bases lay between the germline ends. The CDR3, as DNA: TGTGCCAGAAGCGCAGTTGGGGCAACAACTAATGAAAAACTGTTTTTT. Encoded protein: CARSAVGATTNEKLFF.

This chain uses TRBV10-1 with TRBJ2-5; TRBD2 might be the D (7 bases). Germline lookup yields CDR1 WNHNN and CDR2 SYGVQD (reference sequence). This CDR3 spans 15 amino acids. V lost 0 bases to trimming and J lost 3 bases, with 11 bases between them. The CDR3 is CASSESGGAEETQYF. The CDR3 bases are TGCGCCAGCAGTGAGTCGGGGGGGGCGGAAGAGACCCAGTACTTC.

This chain connects TRBV6-6 to TRBJ1-1; no clear D gene. The CDR3 is made up of 14 amino acids. V was trimmed by 5 bases and J by 4 bases, leaving 14 bases between them. Germline V CDR1 and CDR2: MNHNY, SVGAGI (reference sequence). Here the CDR3 DNA reads TGTGCCAGCAGTCCCCTTGGGGAGGGCACTGAAGCTTTCTTT. Its protein is CASSPLGEGTEAFF.

The V gene is TRBV4-2, the J gene TRBJ2-3; 10 bases align to TRBD2. Germline CDR1 is LGHNA and CDR2 is YNFKEQ. The J segment lost 4 bases and the V segment lost 1 base, leaving 5 bases of the junction unmatched. The length of the CDR3 is 16 residues. CDR3: CASSQASGGAADTQYF. CDR3 in DNA: TGTGCCAGCAGCCAAGCGAGCGGGGGGGCCGCAGATACGCAGTATTTT.

The gene calls are TRBV30 and TRBJ1-5; TRBD1 is a possible D gene (5 bases). V was clipped by 0 bases and J by 4 bases, with 7 bases between them. This CDR3 is built from 13 residues. Germline CDR1 GTSNPN, CDR2 SVGIG (reference sequence). CDR3 in DNA: TGTGCCTGGAGTGTGAAGGGGAATCAGCCCCAGCATTTT. This sequence encodes CAWSVKGNQPQHF.